The sample holds many counts of the clone carrying this T cell receptor beta chain. These data come from a study of T cell repertoires in cytomegalovirus infection. Trimming shortened V by 11 bases and J by 0 bases, and 7 bases separated the two germline ends. From germline, CDR1 is SGHTA and CDR2 FQGNSA. The CDR3 sequence is 11 residues long. TCRdb re-derived calls from the reads in MiXCR, one entry per CDR3 protein. The table has some 230,000 distinct CDR3 sequences, roughly 23% seen once. The clonotype comes from a human donor in good health (CMV status not recorded). Some clones in this sample may be carry-over from other donors' samples. V gene TRBV7-2 combines with J gene TRBJ2-5, with no clear D. Sequencing was done on a sample of CD8+ T cells from PBMCs. CDR3 in DNA: TGTGCCGAGAATTACCAAGAGACCCAGTACTTC. It specifies CAENYQETQYF.